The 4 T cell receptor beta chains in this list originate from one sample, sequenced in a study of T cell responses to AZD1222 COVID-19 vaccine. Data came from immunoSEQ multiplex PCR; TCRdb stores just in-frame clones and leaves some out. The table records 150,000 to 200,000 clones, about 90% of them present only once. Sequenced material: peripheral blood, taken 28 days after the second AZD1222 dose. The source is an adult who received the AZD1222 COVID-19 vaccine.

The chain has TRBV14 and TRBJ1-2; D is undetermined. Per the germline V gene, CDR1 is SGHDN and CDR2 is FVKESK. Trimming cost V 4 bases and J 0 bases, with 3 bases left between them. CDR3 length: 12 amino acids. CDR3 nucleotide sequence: TGTGCCAGCAGCCGGGCTAACTATGGCTACACCTTC. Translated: CASSRANYGYTF.

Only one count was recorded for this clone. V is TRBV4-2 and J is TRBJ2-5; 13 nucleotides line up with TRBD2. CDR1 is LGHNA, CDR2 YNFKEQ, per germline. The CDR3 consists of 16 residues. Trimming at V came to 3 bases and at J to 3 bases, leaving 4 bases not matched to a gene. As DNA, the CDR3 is TGTGCCAGCAGCCACCCACTAGCGGGGGGGAAAGAGACCCAGTACTTC. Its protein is CASSHPLAGGKETQYF.

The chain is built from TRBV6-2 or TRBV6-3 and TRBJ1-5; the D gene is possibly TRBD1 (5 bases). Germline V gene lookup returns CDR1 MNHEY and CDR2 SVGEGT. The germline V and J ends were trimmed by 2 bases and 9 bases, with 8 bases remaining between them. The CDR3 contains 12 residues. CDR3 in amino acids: CASSYRDRPQHF. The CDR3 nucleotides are TGTGCCAGCAGTTACCGGGACCGGCCCCAGCATTTT.

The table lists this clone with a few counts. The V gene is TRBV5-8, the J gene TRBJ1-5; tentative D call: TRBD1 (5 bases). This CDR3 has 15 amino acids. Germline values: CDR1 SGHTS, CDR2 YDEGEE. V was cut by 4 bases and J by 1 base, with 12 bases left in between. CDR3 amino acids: CASSRRGSSNQPQHF. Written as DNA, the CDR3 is TGTGCCAGCAGCCGGAGGGGCAGCAGCAATCAGCCCCAGCATTTT. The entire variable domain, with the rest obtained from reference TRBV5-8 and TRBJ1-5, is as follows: EAGVTQSPTHLIKTRGQQATLRCSPISGHTSVYWYQQALGLGLQFLLWYDEGEERNRGNFPPRFSGRQFPNYSSELNVNALELEDSALYLCASSRRGSSNQPQHFGDGTRLSIL.